Presented here are 13 T cell receptor beta chains from one specimen sequenced in a study of blood T cell repertoires in COVID-19. Some clones are missing from TCRdb's copy, which holds only in-frame ones; the method was immunoSEQ multiplex PCR. The table shows roughly 74,000 clones, with around 88% occurring only once. Material for sequencing was peripheral blood. The receptor set was obtained from a woman older than 75 with active or convalescent COVID-19.

J is TRBJ2-7 and V is TRBV18, with a weak D call TRBD2 (6 bases). CDR3 length: 15 residues. Trimming left V 0 bases short and J 1 base short, with 10 bases between. Germline V lookup: CDR1 KGHSH, CDR2 LQKENI. The CDR3 nucleotides read TGTGCCAGCTCACCACCCAGCGGGTTTTCCTACGAGCAGTACTTC. It encodes CASSPPSGFSYEQYF. Together with reference TRBV18 and TRBJ2-7, the CDR3 gives the full variable domain: NAGVMQNPRHLVRRRGQEARLRCSPMKGHSHVYWYRQLPEEGLKFMVYLQKENIIDESGMPKERFSAEFPKEGPSILRIQQVVRGDSAAYFCASSPPSGFSYEQYFGPGTRLTVT.

J is TRBJ2-5 and V is TRBV6-2 or TRBV6-3; possible D gene TRBD2, 5 bases. Trimming removed 2 bases at V and 4 bases at J, with 11 bases between. This CDR3 has 14 amino acids. In germline, CDR1 is MNHEY, CDR2 SVGEGT. The CDR3 protein is CASSYVGEPETQYF. CDR3 DNA sequence: TGTGCCAGCAGTTACGTCGGGGAACCAGAGACCCAGTACTTC.

The chain is built from TRBV6-5 and TRBJ1-1; D might be TRBD1 (5 bases). Trimming shortened V by 6 bases and J by 7 bases, and 18 bases separated the two germline ends. Germline values: CDR1 MNHEY, CDR2 SVGAGI. The CDR3 extends over 14 amino acids. The chain's CDR3 is CASRPQEGLGEAFF. The CDR3 DNA is TGTGCCAGCAGACCTCAGGAGGGACTCGGTGAAGCTTTCTTT.

V is TRBV18 and J is TRBJ1-6, with 11 bases aligning to TRBD1. CDR1 and CDR2 (germline): KGHSH, LQKENI. The V and J ends lost 9 bases and 1 base, in that order; junction bases with no gene match: 5. The CDR3 has 16 residues. CDR3 DNA: TGTGCCAGTCGGACAGGGGGCGATTCCTATAATTCACCCCTCCACTTT. It yields the protein CASRTGGDSYNSPLHF.

This clone was recorded many times. This chain uses TRBV19 with TRBJ1-3, with D tentatively TRBD1 (5 bases). The germline CDR1 and CDR2 sequences are LNHDA and SQIVND (reference sequence). V was shortened by 6 bases and J by 3 bases, with 12 bases between the two germline ends. This CDR3 region has 14 residues. For the CDR3, the DNA is TGTGCCAGTAGATCGACAGCAAGTGGAAACACCATATATTTT. Its translation: CASRSTASGNTIYF.

The V call is TRBV6-2 or TRBV6-3, the J call TRBJ1-2; no clear D gene. Germline CDR1 is MNHEY and CDR2 is SVGEGT. V lost 2 bases and J lost 8, with 9 bases in between. The CDR3 is 12 residues long. DNA of the CDR3: TGTGCCAGCAGTTACCCGGGGTACGGCTACACCTTC. Its translation is CASSYPGYGYTF.

The V and J genes are TRBV18 and TRBJ1-2; D may be TRBD1 (5 bases). Germline-derived CDR1 and CDR2 are KGHSH and LQKENI. Deletions cut 0 bases from V and 4 bases from J, with 6 bases between. The CDR3 consists of 13 residues. CDR3: CASSPPGGYGYTF. The CDR3 DNA reads TGTGCCAGCTCACCACCCGGGGGCTATGGCTACACCTTC.

The V gene is TRBV6-5, the J gene TRBJ2-1; 12 nucleotides agree with TRBD2. The germline gives CDR1 MNHEY, CDR2 SVGAGI. CDR3 length: 16 residues. V shed 2 bases, J shed 5 bases, and the junction held 4 bases outside the gene matches. Here the CDR3 reads CASSYLGLAGNNEQFF. The CDR3 coding sequence is TGTGCCAGCAGTTACCTTGGACTAGCGGGGAACAATGAGCAGTTCTTC.

The rearrangement joins TRBV11-3 to TRBJ1-4, with TRBD1 matching 11 bases. Germline V gene data show CDR1 as SGHNT and CDR2 as YENEEA. The ends lost 5 bases at V and 4 bases at J; junction bases unmatched: 6. The CDR3 has 16 amino acids. Here the CDR3 reads CASSRTGGSGNEKLFF. The DNA of the CDR3 is TGTGCCAGCAGCAGGACAGGGGGCAGTGGTAATGAAAAACTGTTTTTT.

The chain couples TRBV6-5 to TRBJ1-1, with a tentative D call TRBD1 (6 bases). Germline V gene sequence: CDR1 MNHEY, CDR2 SVGAGI. The CDR3 spans 14 residues. The V gene lost 6 bases and the J gene lost 0 bases, with 11 bases spanning the gap. The CDR3 sequence: CASRKRTVNTEAFF. CDR3 DNA sequence: TGTGCCAGCAGGAAAAGGACAGTGAACACTGAAGCTTTCTTT.

The chain links TRBV2 to TRBJ1-6; D perhaps matches TRBD1 (6 bases). CDR1 and CDR2 from the germline V gene are SNHLY and FYNNEI. Trimming stripped 4 bases from V and 9 bases from J, with 13 bases between. The CDR3 has 14 residues. The CDR3 here is CASSVARGGSPLHF. In nucleotides, the CDR3 is TGTGCCAGCAGTGTAGCCAGGGGCGGTTCACCCCTCCACTTT.

The genes are TRBV3-1 (or the pseudogene TRBV3-2) and TRBJ2-6; 13 positions agree with TRBD2. Germline assignment: CDR1 LGHDT and CDR2 YNNKEL (reference sequence). The CDR3 totals 19 residues. Trimming cost V 2 bases and J 2 bases; bases outside gene matches: 6. Here the CDR3 reads CASSQITSGGAPGANVLTF. Written as DNA, the CDR3 is TGTGCCAGCAGCCAAATAACTAGCGGGGGGGCTCCTGGGGCCAACGTCCTGACTTTC.

The V gene is TRBV6-4, the J gene TRBJ1-4, with D unresolved. Trimming left V 6 bases short and J 4 bases short, with 9 bases between. Germline V gene data show CDR1 as MRHNA and CDR2 as SNTAGT. The CDR3 contains 13 residues. This CDR3 is CASSRNVNEKLFF. CDR3 nucleotides: TGTGCCAGCAGCAGGAACGTTAATGAAAAACTGTTTTTT.